One sample yielded the 10 T cell receptor beta chains listed below, sequenced in a study of cytomegalovirus exposure and HLA in healthy donors. 13 Jbeta primers and 60 Vbeta primers were used for the PCR. This table comes from immunoSEQ multiplex PCR, and its TCRdb copy is limited to in-frame clones, with some not included. The sample shows over 130,000 clones, around 80% of them seen only once. The sample was PBMCs. The receptors derive from a man between 35 and 55 years old in good health and CMV-seronegative.

The chain recombines TRBV4-1 with TRBJ1-6, with 7 nucleotides matching TRBD1. CDR3 length: 15 amino acids. In germline, CDR1 is MGHRA, CDR2 YSYEKL. Unmatched junction bases numbered 9, after V lost 4 bases and J lost 9 bases. The CDR3: CASSPTGTVVSPLHF. Here the CDR3 DNA reads TGCGCCAGCAGCCCGACCGGGACAGTCGTTTCACCCCTCCACTTT.

V and J are TRBV7-9 and TRBJ2-5; the D is unclear. Germline loops: CDR1 SEHNR, CDR2 FQNEAQ (reference sequence). V dropped 5 bases and J dropped 5 bases, with 6 bases sitting between them. The CDR3 extends over 11 amino acids. The CDR3 nucleotides read TGTGCCAGCAGCCTATGGGAGACCCAGTACTTC. This codes for CASSLWETQYF.

The chain couples TRBV30 to TRBJ2-1, with 8 bases matching TRBD2. Looked up from germline, CDR1 is GTSNPN and CDR2 is SVGIG (reference sequence). The CDR3 length is 12 residues. J lost 8 bases, V lost 5 bases, and 5 bases had no gene match. The CDR3 region has the DNA TGTGCCTGGCGGCGGGGGGACGATGAGCAGTTCTTC. Its translation is CAWRRGDDEQFF.

The CDR3 protein is CASSQRQGVLSGNTIYF. The CDR3, as DNA: TGCGCCAGCAGCCAGCGACAGGGGGTCCTCTCTGGAAACACCATATATTTT. The chain has TRBV4-1 and TRBJ1-3; TRBD1 aligns across 9 bases. Germline V CDR1 and CDR2: MGHRA, YSYEKL. This CDR3 contains 17 residues. V trimming: 3 bases; J trimming: 0 bases; junction bases outside the gene matches: 6.

The chain links TRBV27 to TRBJ2-7; 7 nucleotides align to TRBD2. The junction had 6 bases not matched to a gene; V was cut back by 3 bases and J by 1 base. The V gene's germline CDR1 is MNHEY and CDR2 SMNVEV (reference sequence). CDR3 length: 15 amino acids. The CDR3 nucleotides are TGTGCCAGCAGTTTTGGGGGGGGGACGTCCTACGAGCAGTACTTC. This codes for CASSFGGGTSYEQYF.

The chain links TRBV27 to TRBJ1-2, with D hard to call. This CDR3 contains 12 residues. Germline loops: CDR1 MNHEY, CDR2 SMNVEV (reference sequence). V was cut by 3 bases and J by 10 bases, with 12 bases left in between. In DNA form, the CDR3 reads TGTGCCAGCAGTTTGTTCGGTTACGACTACACCTTC. Amino acid sequence: CASSLFGYDYTF.

Note on this clone: At one of its ends the junction is not consistent with the germline gene, which may arise from a read error. The CDR3 nucleotides are TGTGCCAGCAGCTTAACGGCAGGGAACCCTGAAGCTTTCTTT. Protein sequence: CASSLTAGNPEAFF. The chain recombines TRBV7-3 with TRBJ1-1, with TRBD1 as a possible D gene (5 bases). The CDR3 has 14 amino acids. The germline V gene encodes CDR1 SGHTA and CDR2 FQGTGA.

The chain is built from TRBV6-6 and TRBJ1-6; D remains ambiguous. The V end lost 1 base, the J end lost 7 bases, and 8 bases lay between the germline ends. The CDR3 has 14 residues. From germline, CDR1 is MNHNY and CDR2 SVGAGI (reference sequence). This CDR3 reads CASSYLGGNSPLHF. As DNA, the CDR3 is TGTGCCAGCAGTTACTTGGGAGGGAATTCACCCCTCCACTTT.

V usage is TRBV7-9 and J usage is TRBJ2-7; 8 nucleotides line up with TRBD2. With 2 bases clipped from V and 3 bases from J, the junction kept 9 bases outside the gene matches. The CDR3 totals 16 residues. Germline CDR1 and CDR2: SEHNR and FQNEAQ (reference sequence). The CDR3 is CASSLYPGGGIYEQYF. The DNA for the CDR3 is TGTGCCAGCAGCTTATACCCCGGGGGGGGGATCTACGAGCAGTACTTC.

The chain recombines TRBV4-1 with TRBJ1-6; possibly TRBD1 for D (6 bases). V lost 2 bases and J lost 15, with 23 bases in between. The CDR3 spans 16 residues. Germline CDR1 is MGHRA and CDR2 is YSYEKL. The CDR3 spells CASSQPLNPQGAFLHF. CDR3 bases: TGCGCCAGCAGCCAACCTTTAAACCCACAGGGAGCATTCCTCCACTTT.